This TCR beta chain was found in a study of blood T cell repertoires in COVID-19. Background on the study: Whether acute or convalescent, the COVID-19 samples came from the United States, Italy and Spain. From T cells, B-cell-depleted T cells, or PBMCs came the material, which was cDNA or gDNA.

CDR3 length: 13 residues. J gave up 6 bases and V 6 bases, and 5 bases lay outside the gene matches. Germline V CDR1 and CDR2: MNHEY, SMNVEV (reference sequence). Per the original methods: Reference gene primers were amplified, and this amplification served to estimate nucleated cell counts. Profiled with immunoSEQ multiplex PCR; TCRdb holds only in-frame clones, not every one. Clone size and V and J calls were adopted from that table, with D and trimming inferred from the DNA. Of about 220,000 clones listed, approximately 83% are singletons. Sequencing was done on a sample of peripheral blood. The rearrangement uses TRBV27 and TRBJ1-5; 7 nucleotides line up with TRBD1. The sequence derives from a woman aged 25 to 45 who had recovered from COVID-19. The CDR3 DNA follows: TGTGCCAGCAGCACTGACAGGGCTCAGCCCCAGCATTTT. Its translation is CASSTDRAQPQHF.